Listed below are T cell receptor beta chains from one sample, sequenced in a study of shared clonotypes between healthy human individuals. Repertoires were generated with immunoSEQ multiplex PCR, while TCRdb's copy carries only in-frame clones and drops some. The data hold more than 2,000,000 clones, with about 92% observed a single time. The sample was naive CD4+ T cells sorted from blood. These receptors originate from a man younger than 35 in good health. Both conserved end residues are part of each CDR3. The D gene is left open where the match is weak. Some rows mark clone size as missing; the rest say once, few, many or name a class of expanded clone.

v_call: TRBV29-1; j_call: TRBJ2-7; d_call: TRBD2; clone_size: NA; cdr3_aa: CSVTPRGDSYEQYF; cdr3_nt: TGCAGCGTGACCCCCCGGGGGGACTCCTACGAGCAGTACTTC
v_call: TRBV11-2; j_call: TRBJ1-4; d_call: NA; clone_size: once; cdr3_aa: CASSWYGATNEKLFF; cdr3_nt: TGTGCCAGCAGCTGGTACGGAGCAACTAATGAAAAACTGTTTTTT
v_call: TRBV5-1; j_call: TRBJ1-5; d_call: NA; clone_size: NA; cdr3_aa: CASSLEGGSNQPQHF; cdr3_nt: TGCGCCAGCAGCTTGGAGGGAGGTAGCAATCAGCCCCAGCATTTT
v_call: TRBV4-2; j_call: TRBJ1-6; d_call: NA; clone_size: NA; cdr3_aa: CASSQGGGHPDWENSPLHF; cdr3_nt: TGTGCCAGCAGCCAAGGGGGGGGACACCCAGACTGGGAAAATTCACCCCTCCACTTT
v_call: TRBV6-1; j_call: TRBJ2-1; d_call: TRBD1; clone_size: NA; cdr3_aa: CASREGAGNEQFF; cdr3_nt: TGTGCCAGCAGAGAGGGGGCAGGCAATGAGCAGTTCTTC
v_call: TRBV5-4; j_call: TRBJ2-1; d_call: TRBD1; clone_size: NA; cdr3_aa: CASSSGGTGYYNEQFF; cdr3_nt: TGTGCCAGCAGCTCCGGTGGGACAGGGTACTACAATGAGCAGTTCTTC
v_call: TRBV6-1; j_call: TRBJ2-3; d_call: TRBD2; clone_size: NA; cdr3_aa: CASSPGLASDTQYF; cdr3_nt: TGTGCCAGCAGTCCGGGACTAGCGAGCGATACGCAGTATTTT
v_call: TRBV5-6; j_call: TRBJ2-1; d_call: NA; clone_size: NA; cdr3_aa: CASSLWQNSYNEQFF; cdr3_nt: TGTGCCAGCAGCTTGTGGCAGAATTCCTACAATGAGCAGTTCTTC
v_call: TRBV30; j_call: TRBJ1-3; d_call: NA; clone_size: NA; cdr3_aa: CAGAGGKSGNTIYF; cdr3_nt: TGTGCCGGGGCGGGGGGCAAGTCTGGAAACACCATATATTTT
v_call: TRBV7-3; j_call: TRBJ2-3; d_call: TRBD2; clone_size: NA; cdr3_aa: CASSLIAGGLDTQYF; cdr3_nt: TGTGCCAGCAGCTTAATAGCGGGGGGTTTGGATACGCAGTATTTT
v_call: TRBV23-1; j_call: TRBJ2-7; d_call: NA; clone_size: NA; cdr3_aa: CASSRPGRQRREQYF; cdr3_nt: TGCGCCAGCAGCCGACCGGGACGGCAAAGAAGGGAGCAGTACTTC
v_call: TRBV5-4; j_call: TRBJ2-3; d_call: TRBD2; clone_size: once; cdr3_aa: CASSLWTSGSDTQYF; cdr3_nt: TGTGCCAGCAGCCTCTGGACTAGCGGGAGCGATACGCAGTATTTT
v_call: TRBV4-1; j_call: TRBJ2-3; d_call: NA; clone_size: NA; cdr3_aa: CASSQPFRGEATDTQYF; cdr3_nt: TGCGCCAGCAGCCAGCCCTTTAGAGGGGAGGCGACAGATACGCAGTATTTT
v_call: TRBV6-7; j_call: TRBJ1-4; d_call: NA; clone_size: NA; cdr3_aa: CASSYLGRREKLFF; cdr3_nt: TGTGCCAGCAGTTACCTGGGACGCCGGGAAAAACTGTTTTTT
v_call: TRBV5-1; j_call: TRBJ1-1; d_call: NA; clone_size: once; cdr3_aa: CASSPTGFSLNTEAFF; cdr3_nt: TGCGCCAGCAGCCCCACAGGGTTCTCTCTGAACACTGAAGCTTTCTTT
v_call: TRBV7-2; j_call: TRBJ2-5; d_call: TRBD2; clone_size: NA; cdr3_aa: CASSFGTSGQETQYF; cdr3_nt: TGTGCCAGCAGCTTCGGGACTAGCGGCCAAGAGACCCAGTACTTC
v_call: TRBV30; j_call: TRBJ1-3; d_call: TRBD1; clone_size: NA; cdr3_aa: CAWNTGEFRTIYF; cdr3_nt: TGTGCCTGGAACACAGGGGAATTTCGCACCATATATTTT
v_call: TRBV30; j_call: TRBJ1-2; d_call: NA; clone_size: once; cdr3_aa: CAWSPAGPGYTF; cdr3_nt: TGTGCCTGGAGTCCGGCAGGGCCTGGCTACACCTTC
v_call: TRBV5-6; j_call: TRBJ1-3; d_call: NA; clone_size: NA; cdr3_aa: CASSAPRSNSGNTIYF; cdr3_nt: TGTGCCAGCAGCGCACCCCGGAGTAACTCTGGAAACACCATATATTTT
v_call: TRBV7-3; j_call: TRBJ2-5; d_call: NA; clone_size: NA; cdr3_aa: CASSASGTAAETQYF; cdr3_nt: TGTGCCAGCAGCGCCTCCGGGACGGCGGCGGAGACCCAGTACTTC
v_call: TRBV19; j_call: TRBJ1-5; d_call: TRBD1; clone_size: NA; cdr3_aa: CASSTPGGTGNNQPQHF; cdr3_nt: TGTGCCAGTAGTACCCCCGGAGGGACAGGCAATAATCAGCCCCAGCATTTT
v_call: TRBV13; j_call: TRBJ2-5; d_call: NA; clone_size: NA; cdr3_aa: CASSLRLASETQYF; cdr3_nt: TGTGCCAGCAGCCTCCGGTTGGCTTCCGAGACCCAGTACTTC
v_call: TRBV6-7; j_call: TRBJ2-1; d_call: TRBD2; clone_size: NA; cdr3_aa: CASGNRGTSGNKTYNEQFF; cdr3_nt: TGTGCCAGCGGAAACCGCGGGACTAGCGGGAATAAAACTTACAATGAGCAGTTCTTC
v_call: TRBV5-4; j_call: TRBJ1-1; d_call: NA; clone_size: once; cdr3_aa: CASSSPKTMNTEAFF; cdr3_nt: TGTGCCAGCAGCTCCCCCAAGACGATGAACACTGAAGCTTTCTTT
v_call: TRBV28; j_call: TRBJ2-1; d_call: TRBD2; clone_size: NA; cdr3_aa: CASRASGGASRNEQFF; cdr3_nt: TGTGCCAGCAGGGCTAGCGGGGGGGCCTCTCGCAATGAGCAGTTCTTC
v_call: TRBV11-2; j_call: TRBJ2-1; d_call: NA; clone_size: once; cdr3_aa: CASSSQGYHEQFF; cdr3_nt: TGTGCCAGCAGCTCTCAGGGGTATCATGAGCAGTTCTTC
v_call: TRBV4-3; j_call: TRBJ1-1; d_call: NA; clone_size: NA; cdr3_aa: CASSHGKGGTEAFF; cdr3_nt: TGCGCCAGCAGCCATGGTAAAGGAGGAACTGAAGCTTTCTTT
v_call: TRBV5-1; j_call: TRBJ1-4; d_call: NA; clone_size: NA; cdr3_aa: CASSLEGTGNEKLFF; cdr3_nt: TGCGCCAGCAGCTTGGAGGGGACGGGAAATGAAAAACTGTTTTTT
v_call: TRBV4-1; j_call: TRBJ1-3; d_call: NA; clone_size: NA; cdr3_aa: CASSQDRTNSGNTIYF; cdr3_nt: TGCGCCAGCAGCCAAGATCGGACGAACTCTGGAAACACCATATATTTT
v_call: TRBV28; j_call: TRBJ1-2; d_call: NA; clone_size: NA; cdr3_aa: CASSPGYQGQEYGYTF; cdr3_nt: TGTGCCAGCAGTCCGGGGTACCAGGGGCAGGAGTATGGCTACACCTTC
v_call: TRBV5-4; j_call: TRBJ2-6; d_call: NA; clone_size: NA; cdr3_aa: CASSLAGPPRGGANVLTF; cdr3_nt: TGTGCCAGCAGCTTGGCCGGGCCTCCACGGGGTGGGGCCAACGTCCTGACTTTC
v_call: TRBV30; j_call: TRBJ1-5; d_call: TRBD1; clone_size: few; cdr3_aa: CAFGQGSNQPQHF; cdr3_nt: TGTGCCTTCGGACAGGGAAGCAATCAGCCCCAGCATTTT
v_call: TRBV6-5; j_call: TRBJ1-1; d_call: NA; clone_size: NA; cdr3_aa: CASKWALNTEAFF; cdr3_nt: TGTGCCAGCAAGTGGGCTTTGAACACTGAAGCTTTCTTT
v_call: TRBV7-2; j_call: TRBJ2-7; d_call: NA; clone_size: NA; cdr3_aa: CASSFGSRAEQYF; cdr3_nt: TGTGCCAGCAGCTTTGGTTCGAGGGCCGAGCAGTACTTC
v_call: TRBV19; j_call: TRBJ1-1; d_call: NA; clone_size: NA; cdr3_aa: CASSARFTEAFF; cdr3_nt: TGTGCCAGTAGTGCCCGGTTTACTGAAGCTTTCTTT
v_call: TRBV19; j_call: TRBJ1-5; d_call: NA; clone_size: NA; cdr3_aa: CASSNRMPDNQPQHF; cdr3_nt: TGTGCCAGTAGTAACAGGATGCCCGACAATCAGCCCCAGCATTTT
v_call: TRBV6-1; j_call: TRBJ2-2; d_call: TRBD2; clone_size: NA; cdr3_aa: CASSEPLAETGELFF; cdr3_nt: TGTGCCAGCAGTGAACCGCTAGCGGAAACCGGGGAGCTGTTTTTT
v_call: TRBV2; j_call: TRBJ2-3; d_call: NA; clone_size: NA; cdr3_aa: CASSDFLPGSTDTQYF; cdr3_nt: TGTGCCAGCAGTGATTTCCTACCGGGGAGCACAGATACGCAGTATTTT
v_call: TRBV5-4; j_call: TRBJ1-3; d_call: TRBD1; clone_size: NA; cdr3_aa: CASSQDREAGNTIYF; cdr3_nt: TGTGCCAGCAGCCAGGACAGGGAGGCTGGAAACACCATATATTTT
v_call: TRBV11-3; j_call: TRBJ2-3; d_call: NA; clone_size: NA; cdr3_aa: CASSVDTDTQYF; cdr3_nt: TGTGCCAGCTCGGTAGACACAGATACGCAGTATTTT
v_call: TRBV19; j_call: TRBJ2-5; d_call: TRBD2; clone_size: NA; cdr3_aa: CASSMGGLGLETQYF; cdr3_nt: TGTGCCAGTAGTATGGGGGGACTAGGATTGGAGACCCAGTACTTC
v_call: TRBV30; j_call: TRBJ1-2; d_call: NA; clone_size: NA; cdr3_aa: CAWSVVSGNGYTF; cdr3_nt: TGTGCCTGGAGTGTAGTATCAGGGAATGGCTACACCTTC
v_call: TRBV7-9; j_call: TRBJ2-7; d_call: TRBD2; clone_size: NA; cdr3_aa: CASSWSTSGTTSYEQYF; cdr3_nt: TGTGCCAGCAGCTGGTCGACTAGCGGCACGACCTCCTACGAGCAGTACTTC
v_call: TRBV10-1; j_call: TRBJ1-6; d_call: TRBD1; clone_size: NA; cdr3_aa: CASSLGQVNSPLHF; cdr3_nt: TGCGCCAGCAGTCTTGGACAGGTTAATTCACCCCTCCACTTT
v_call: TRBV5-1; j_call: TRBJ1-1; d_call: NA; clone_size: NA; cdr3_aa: CASSRTTNTEAFF; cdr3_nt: TGCGCCAGCAGCCGGACCACGAACACTGAAGCTTTCTTT